This T cell receptor (beta chain) was sequenced during a study of T-cell memory formation after mild COVID-19. Study in general: The TCR clusters were mostly specific to one donor.

TCRdb reanalysed the 5' RACE reads using MiXCR and keeps one entry per CDR3 protein. This sample yields about 350,000 distinct CDR3 sequences, of which roughly an eighth are seen a single time; around a fifth belongs to the top ten. This CDR3 has 13 amino acids. The V end lost 2 bases, the J end lost 6 bases, and 10 bases lay between the germline ends. V is TRBV12-3 or TRBV12-4 and J is TRBJ1-2, with D maybe TRBD1 (6 bases). This TCR derives from a man aged 18 to 30 who had mild COVID-19 (a few samples of this study predate the infection). Cell type and time point are not known. The sample taken for sequencing was PBMCs or a T cell subset sorted from them (not recorded which). CDR3 protein: CASSLSSGDGYTF. CDR3 sequence (DNA): TGTGCCAGCAGTTTAAGTTCAGGGGATGGCTACACCTTC.